These T cell receptor beta chains were read from a single sample in a study of blood T cells in healthy people across ages. TCRdb used MiXCR to reprocess the 5' RACE reads, holding one entry per CDR3 protein. The top ten clones hold roughly 22% of a sample with roughly 800,000 distinct CDR3 sequences, roughly 60% of them seen once. Specimen: blood. These TCRs come from a man in his thirties or forties in good health. Each CDR3 is given with its conserved first and last residue. Fields, in order: CDR3 DNA, CDR3 protein, clone size, V gene, D gene, J gene. D genes are given only for firm matches. A row's size may be missing; if present it is once, few, many or a size class.

CDR3 DNA: TGCAGTGCTCAAAATCCCGGGACAGGGGGCTACACTGAAGCTTTCTTT
CDR3 protein: CSAQNPGTGGYTEAFF
clone size: .
V gene: TRBV20-1
D gene: TRBD1
J gene: TRBJ1-1

CDR3 DNA: TGTGCCAGCCTGGTGGACAGATTGAGCTCCTACGAGCAGTACTTC
CDR3 protein: CASLVDRLSSYEQYF
clone size: few
V gene: TRBV2
D gene: .
J gene: TRBJ2-7

CDR3 DNA: TGTGCCAGCTCACCACGACTAGCGGGGGGTATAAATGAGCAGTTCTTC
CDR3 protein: CASSPRLAGGINEQFF
clone size: .
V gene: TRBV18
D gene: TRBD2
J gene: TRBJ2-1

CDR3 DNA: TGTGCCAGCAGCTACGCCCAAGAGACCCAGTACTTC
CDR3 protein: CASSYAQETQYF
clone size: .
V gene: TRBV7-2
D gene: .
J gene: TRBJ2-5

CDR3 DNA: TGTGCCAGCAGTGTGGACAGAATAAATCAGCCCCGGCATTTT
CDR3 protein: CASSVDRINQPRHF
clone size: once
V gene: TRBV6-1
D gene: .
J gene: TRBJ1-5

CDR3 DNA: TGTGCCAGCAGCGCCTTTCGAGACAGGGGGGACGAGCAGTACTTC
CDR3 protein: CASSAFRDRGDEQYF
clone size: .
V gene: TRBV13
D gene: TRBD1
J gene: TRBJ2-7

CDR3 DNA: TGTGCCAGCAGTTTAGGGTTTGGGGGCCCCCAGCAGTTCTTC
CDR3 protein: CASSLGFGGPQQFF
clone size: .
V gene: TRBV12-3/TRBV12-4
D gene: .
J gene: TRBJ2-1

CDR3 DNA: TGCAGTGCACCGGATAGTTGGACAGGGAAAGGCTCACCCCTCCACTTT
CDR3 protein: CSAPDSWTGKGSPLHF
clone size: .
V gene: TRBV20-1
D gene: TRBD1
J gene: TRBJ1-6

CDR3 DNA: TGTGCCAGCAGTGCAGCGGGAACCAACGAGCAGTACTTC
CDR3 protein: CASSAAGTNEQYF
clone size: .
V gene: TRBV25-1
D gene: TRBD2
J gene: TRBJ2-7

CDR3 DNA: TGCAGTGCTAGCCTTTGGGCCCCGGGAGTCTTGAATGAGCAGTTCTTC
CDR3 protein: CSASLWAPGVLNEQFF
clone size: .
V gene: TRBV20-1
D gene: .
J gene: TRBJ2-1

CDR3 DNA: TGTGCCAGCAGTACAGGGTACTCCTACGAGCAGTACTTC
CDR3 protein: CASSTGYSYEQYF
clone size: .
V gene: TRBV6-5
D gene: .
J gene: TRBJ2-7